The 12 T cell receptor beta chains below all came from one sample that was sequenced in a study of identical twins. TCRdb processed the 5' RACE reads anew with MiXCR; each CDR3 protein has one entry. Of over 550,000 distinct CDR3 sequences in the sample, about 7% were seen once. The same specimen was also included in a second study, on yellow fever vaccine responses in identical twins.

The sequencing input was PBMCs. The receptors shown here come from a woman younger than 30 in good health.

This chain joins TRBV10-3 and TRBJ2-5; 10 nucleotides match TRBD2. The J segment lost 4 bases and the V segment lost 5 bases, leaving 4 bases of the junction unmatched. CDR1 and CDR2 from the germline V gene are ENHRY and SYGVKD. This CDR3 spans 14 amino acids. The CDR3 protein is CAISIAGGGETQYF. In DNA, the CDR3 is TGTGCCATCAGTATAGCGGGAGGAGGAGAGACCCAGTACTTC.

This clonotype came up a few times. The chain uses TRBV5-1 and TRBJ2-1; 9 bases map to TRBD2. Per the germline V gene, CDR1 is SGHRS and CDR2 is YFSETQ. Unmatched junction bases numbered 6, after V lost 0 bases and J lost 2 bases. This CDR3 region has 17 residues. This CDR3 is CASSLAGAGGAYNEQFF. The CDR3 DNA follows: TGCGCCAGCAGCTTGGCCGGAGCGGGAGGTGCCTACAATGAGCAGTTCTTC.

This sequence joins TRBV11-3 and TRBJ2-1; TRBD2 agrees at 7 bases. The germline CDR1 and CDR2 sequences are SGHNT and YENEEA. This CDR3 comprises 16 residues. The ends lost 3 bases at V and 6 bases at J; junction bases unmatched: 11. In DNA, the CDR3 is TGTGCCAGCAGCTTGGGGACTACGTCATCTGGCAATGAGCAGTTCTTC. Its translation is CASSLGTTSSGNEQFF.

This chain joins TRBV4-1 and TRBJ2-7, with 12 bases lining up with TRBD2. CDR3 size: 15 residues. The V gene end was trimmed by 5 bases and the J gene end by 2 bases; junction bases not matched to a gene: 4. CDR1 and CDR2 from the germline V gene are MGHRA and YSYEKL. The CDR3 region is CASSNLAGGAYEQYF. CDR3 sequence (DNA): TGCGCCAGCAGCAATCTAGCGGGAGGGGCCTACGAGCAGTACTTC.

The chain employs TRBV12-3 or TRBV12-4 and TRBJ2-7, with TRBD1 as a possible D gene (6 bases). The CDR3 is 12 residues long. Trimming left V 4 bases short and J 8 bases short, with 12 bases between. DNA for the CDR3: TGTGCCAGCAGTTGGGGCCGGGACAAGCAGTACTTC. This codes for CASSWGRDKQYF.

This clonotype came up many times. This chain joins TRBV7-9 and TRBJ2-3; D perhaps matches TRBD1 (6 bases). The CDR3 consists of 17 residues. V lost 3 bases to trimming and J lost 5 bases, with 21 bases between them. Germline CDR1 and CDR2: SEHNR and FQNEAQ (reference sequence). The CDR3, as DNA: TGTGCCAGCAGCTTCGATCCGACAGGCTTGTCAGGAGATACGCAGTATTTT. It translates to CASSFDPTGLSGDTQYF.

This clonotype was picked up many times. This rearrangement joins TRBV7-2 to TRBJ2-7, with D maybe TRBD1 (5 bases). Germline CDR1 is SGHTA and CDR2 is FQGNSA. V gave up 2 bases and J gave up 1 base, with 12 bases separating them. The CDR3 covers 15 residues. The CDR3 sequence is CASSLRTDRSYEQYF. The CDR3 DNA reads TGTGCCAGCAGCTTAAGGACCGACAGATCCTACGAGCAGTACTTC.

CDR3 region: CASSQVVLSEQFF. DNA for the CDR3: TGCGCCAGCAGCCAAGTGGTCCTCAGTGAGCAGTTCTTC. V and J are TRBV4-1 and TRBJ2-1; D gene uncertain. Trimming stripped 1 base from V and 9 bases from J, with 10 bases between. CDR1 is MGHRA and CDR2 is YSYEKL in the germline V gene. The CDR3 consists of 13 residues.

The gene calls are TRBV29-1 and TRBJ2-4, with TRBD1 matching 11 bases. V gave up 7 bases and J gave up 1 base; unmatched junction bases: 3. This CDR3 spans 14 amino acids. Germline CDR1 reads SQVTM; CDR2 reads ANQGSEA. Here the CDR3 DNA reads TGCAGCGGGGGGACAGGGGGTGCCAAAAACATTCAGTACTTC. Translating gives CSGGTGGAKNIQYF.

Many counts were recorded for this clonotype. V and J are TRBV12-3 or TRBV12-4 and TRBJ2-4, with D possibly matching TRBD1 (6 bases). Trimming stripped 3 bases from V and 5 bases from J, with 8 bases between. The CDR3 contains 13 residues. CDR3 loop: CASSFSGENIQYF. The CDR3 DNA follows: TGTGCCAGCAGTTTCTCAGGGGAAAACATTCAGTACTTC.

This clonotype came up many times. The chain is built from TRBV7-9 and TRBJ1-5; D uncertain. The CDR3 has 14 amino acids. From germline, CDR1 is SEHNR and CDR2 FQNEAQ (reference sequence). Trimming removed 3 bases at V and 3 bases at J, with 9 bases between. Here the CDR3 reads CASSLETLNQPQHF. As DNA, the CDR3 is TGTGCCAGCAGCTTGGAGACCCTCAATCAGCCCCAGCATTTT.

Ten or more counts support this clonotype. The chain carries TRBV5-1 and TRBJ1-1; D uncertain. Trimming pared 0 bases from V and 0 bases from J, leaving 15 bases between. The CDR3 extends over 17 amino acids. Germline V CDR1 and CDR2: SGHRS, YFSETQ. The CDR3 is CASSLARLDVMNTEAFF. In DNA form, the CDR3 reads TGCGCCAGCAGCTTGGCCAGGCTGGACGTTATGAACACTGAAGCTTTCTTT.